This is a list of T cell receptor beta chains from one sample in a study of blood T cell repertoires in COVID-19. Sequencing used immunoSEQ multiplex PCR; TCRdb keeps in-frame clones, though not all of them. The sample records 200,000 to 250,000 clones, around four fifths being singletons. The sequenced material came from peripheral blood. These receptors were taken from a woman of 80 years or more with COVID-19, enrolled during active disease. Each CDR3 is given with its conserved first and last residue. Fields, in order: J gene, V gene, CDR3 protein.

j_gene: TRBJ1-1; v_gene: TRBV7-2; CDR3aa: CASSLGQATEAFF
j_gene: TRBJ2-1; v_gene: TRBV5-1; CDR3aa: CASSPGLAGVDEQFF
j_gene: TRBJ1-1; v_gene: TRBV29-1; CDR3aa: CSVRVTGARDTEAFF
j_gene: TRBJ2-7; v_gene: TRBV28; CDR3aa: CASGLTDPYEQYF
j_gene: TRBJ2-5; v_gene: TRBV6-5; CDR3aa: CASRLAGTQETQYF
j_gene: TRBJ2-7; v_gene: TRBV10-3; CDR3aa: CAISDRGPYEQYF
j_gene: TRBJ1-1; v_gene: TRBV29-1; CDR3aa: CSVTLSTRGNTEAFF
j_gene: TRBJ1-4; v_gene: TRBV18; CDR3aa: CASSPTATNEKLFF
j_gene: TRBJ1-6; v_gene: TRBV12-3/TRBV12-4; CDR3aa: CASSTGGSSPLHF
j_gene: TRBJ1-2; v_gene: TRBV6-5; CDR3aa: CASSPGRWDYGYTF
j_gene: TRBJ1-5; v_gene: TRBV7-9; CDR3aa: CASSPGDQPQHF
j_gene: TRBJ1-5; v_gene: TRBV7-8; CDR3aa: CASSLGDSNQPQHF
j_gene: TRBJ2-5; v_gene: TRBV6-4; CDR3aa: CASSRTGTSGETQYF
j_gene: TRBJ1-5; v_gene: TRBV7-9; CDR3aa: CASSLTESNQPQHF
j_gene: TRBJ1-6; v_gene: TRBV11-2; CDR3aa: CASSRQGPLVHF
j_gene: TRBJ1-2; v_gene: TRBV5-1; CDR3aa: CASSLERGNYGYTF
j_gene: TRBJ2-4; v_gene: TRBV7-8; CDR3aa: CASSPNGLPLSPENIQYF
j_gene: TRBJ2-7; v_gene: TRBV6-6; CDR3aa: CASSRQYEQYF
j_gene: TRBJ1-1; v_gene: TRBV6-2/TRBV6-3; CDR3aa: CASSRQGRAFF
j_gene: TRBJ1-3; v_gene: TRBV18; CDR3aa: CASSPDATGSGNTIYF
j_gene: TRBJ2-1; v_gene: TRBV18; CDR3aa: CASSPLGTWADNEQFF
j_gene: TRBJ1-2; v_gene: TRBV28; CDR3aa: CASSLISRAYGYTF
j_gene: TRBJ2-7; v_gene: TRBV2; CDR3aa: CASSVSGGGPYEQYF
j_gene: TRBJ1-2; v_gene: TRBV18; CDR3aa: CASSPPGRRAYGYTF
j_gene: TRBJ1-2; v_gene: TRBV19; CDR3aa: CASSNPGQGFYGYTF
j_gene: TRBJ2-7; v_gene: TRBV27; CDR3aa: CASSLRREYEQYF
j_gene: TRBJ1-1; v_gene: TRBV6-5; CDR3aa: CASRTGGMNTEAFF
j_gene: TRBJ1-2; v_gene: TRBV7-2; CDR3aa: CASSWDRGRGGYTF
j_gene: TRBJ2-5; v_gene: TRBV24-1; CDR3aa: CATSDLAGTGVGETQYF
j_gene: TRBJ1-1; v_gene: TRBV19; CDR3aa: CASSLGTGGWNTEAFF
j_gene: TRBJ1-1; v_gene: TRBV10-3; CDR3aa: CAISEGQANHGAFF
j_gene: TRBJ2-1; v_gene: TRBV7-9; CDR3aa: CASSLMGLADYNEQFF
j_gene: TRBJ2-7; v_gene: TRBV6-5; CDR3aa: CASRTGTSLLKQYF
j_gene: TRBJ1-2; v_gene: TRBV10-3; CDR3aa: CAISETGTGYTF
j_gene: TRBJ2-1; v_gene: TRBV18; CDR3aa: CASSPSGTSGRSEQFF
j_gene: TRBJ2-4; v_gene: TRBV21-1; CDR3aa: CASSKGKAGRAKNIQYF
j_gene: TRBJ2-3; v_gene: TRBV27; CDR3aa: CASSRSGFSTDTQYF
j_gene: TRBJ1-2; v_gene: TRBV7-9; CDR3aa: CASSMDRGPYGYTF
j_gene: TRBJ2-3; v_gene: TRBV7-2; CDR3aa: CASSHGLAVSTDTQYF
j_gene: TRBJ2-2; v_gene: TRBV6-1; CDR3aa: CASSGRPSGYTGELFF
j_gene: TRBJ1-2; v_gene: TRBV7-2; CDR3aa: CASSSQGWTDGYTF
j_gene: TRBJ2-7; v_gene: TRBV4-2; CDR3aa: CASSQSYEQYF
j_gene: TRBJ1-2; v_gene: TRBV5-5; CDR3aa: CASSSWTSSGYTF
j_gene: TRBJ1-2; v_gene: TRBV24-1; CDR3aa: CATSDQGTGAGYTF
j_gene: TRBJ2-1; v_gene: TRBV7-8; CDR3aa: CASSSLGGRANEQFF
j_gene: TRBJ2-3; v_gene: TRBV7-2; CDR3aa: CASSLQDTQYF
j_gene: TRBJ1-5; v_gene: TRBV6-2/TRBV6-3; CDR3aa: CASSSRGGNQPQHF
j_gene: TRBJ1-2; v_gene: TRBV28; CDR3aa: CASMLRGTGVGYTF
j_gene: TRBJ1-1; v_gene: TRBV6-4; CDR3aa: CASRTGHLNTEAFF
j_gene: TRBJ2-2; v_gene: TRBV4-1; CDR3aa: CASSRPTGTGELFF
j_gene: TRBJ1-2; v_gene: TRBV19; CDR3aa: CASSITLQAIYGYTF
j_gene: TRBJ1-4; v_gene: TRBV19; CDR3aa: CASRRGLTNEKLFF
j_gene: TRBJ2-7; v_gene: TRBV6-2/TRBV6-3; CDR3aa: CASSYAPGTGGTYEQYF
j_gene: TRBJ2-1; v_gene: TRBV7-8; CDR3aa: CASSLQLAGDNEQFF
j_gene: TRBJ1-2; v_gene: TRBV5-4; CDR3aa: CASSRDRLNYGYTF
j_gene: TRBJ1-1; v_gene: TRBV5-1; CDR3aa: CASSLGQMNTEAFF
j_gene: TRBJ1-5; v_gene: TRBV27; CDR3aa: CASSFMGLNQPQHF
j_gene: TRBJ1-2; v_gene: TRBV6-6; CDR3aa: CASSNRGYGYTF
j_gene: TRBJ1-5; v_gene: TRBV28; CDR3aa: CASSADRHSNQPQHF